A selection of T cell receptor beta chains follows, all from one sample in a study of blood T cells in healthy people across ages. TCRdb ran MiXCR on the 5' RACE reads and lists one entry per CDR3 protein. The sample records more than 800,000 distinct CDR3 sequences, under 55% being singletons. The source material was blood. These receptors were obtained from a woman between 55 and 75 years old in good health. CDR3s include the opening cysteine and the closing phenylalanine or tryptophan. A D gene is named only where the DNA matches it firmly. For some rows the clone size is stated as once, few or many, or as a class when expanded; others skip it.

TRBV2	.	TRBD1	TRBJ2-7	TGTGCCAGCAGGGGCGGGACAGGTAGCGAGCAGTACTTC	CASRGGTGSEQYF
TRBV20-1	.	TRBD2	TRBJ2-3	TGCAGTGCTAGAGATTTGACTAGCGTGGGGTCTAGCACAGATACGCAGTATTTT	CSARDLTSVGSSTDTQYF
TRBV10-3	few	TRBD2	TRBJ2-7	TGTGCCATCAGTGAGTCGGGGGGGACTAGCAACGAGCAGTACTTC	CAISESGGTSNEQYF
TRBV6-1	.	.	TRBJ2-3	TGTGCCAGCATCAGAGGGGGAAAGAGCACAGCTACGCAGTATTTT	CASIRGGKSTATQYF
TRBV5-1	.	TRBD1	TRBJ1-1	TGCGCCTGCAGCCCCGCAGACAGGGCAATGAACACTGAAGCTTTCTTT	CACSPADRAMNTEAFF
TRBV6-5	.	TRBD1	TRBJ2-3	TGTGCCAGCAGTCGACAGGGAGAGGGAGATACGCAGTATTTT	CASSRQGEGDTQYF
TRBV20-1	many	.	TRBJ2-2	TGCAGTGCTAGTGGGTTCGTTGGCGGGGAGCTGTTTTTT	CSASGFVGGELFF
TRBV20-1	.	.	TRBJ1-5	TGCAGTGCTCAAGCGGGGGGGATGAATCAGCCCCAGCATTTT	CSAQAGGMNQPQHF
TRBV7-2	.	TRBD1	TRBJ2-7	TGTGCCAGCAGCTTATTCCCTAGCCGACAGGGGGCAAGCTACGAGCAGTACTTC	CASSLFPSRQGASYEQYF
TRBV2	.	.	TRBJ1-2	TGTGCCAGCAGTTCTGACAAAGACTATGGCTACACCTTC	CASSSDKDYGYTF
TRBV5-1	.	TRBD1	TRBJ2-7	TGCGCCAGCAGCTGGCAGGGAGCTTCGGGACAGGCAAACGAGCAGTACTTC	CASSWQGASGQANEQYF
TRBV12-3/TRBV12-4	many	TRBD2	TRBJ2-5	TGTGCCAGCAGCCAGCGGGAGGGCCTCCAGTACTTC	CASSQREGLQYF
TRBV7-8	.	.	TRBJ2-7	TGTGCCAGCAGCGCCCGGGACTCGAGCACCTACGAGCAGTACTTC	CASSARDSSTYEQYF
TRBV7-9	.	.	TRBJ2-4	TGTGCCAGCAGTCTCGCGCAGGAACTAAACATTCAGTACTTC	CASSLAQELNIQYF
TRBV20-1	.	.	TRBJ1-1	TGCAGTGCTAGACCCCGGAACACTGAAGCTTTCTTT	CSARPRNTEAFF
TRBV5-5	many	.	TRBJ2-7	TGTGCCAGCACTGAAAACCCGGGTAGCGCCTACGAGCAGTACTTC	CASTENPGSAYEQYF
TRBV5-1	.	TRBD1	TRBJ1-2	TGCGCCAGCAGCTTGAGTCCCGGGGACAGCGGTTATGGCTACACCTTC	CASSLSPGDSGYGYTF
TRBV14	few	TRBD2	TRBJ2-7	TGTGCCAGCAGCCGCAGGCGGGAGGGATCCTACGAGCAGTACTTC	CASSRRREGSYEQYF
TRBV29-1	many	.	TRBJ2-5	TGCAGCGTTGCCGAGGAGACCCAGTACTTC	CSVAEETQYF
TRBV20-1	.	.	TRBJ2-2	TGCAGTGCTAGACGACCGGGGGCCGCCACCGGGGAGCTGTTTTTT	CSARRPGAATGELFF
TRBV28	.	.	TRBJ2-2	TGTGCCAGCAGTTCCCCCTCAGACAGACAGACATCGAACACCGGGGAGCTGTTTTTT	CASSSPSDRQTSNTGELFF
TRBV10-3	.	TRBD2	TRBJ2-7	TGTGCCACTAGCGGCCGAGACCCCGAGCAGTACTTC	CATSGRDPEQYF
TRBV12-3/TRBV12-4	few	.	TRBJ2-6	TGTGCCAGCAGTTTAATCTCTGGGGCCAACGTCCTGACTTTC	CASSLISGANVLTF
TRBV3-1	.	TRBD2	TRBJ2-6	TGTGCCAGCAGCCCATGGAGCGGGAGGTCTGGGGACAACGTCCTGACTTTC	CASSPWSGRSGDNVLTF
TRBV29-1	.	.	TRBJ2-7	TGCAGCGTTGATCAGGATCGTGAGCAGTACTTC	CSVDQDREQYF
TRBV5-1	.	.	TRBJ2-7	TGCGCCAGCAGCTTGGCGACGGGGTTGGGCGAGCAGTACTTC	CASSLATGLGEQYF
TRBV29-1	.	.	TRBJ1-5	TGCAGCGTCCAGATTAGGACAGCCTTTCCCCAGCATTTT	CSVQIRTAFPQHF
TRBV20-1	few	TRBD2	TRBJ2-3	TGCAGTGCCCGAAGATACGCTAGCGGGAGGGCCACAAGCACAGATACGCAGTATTTT	CSARRYASGRATSTDTQYF
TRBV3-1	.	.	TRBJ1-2	TGTGCCAGCAGCCAAGGAGGCGGAAGGGATAAAGGCTACACCTTC	CASSQGGGRDKGYTF
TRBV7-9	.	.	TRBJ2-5	TGTGCCAGCCAGAGATACCAAGAGACCCAGTACTTC	CASQRYQETQYF
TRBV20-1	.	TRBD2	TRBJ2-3	TGCGCAGCAACCACCGGGACTAGCGGGAGGGGAGGTACAGATACGCAGTATTTT	CAATTGTSGRGGTDTQYF
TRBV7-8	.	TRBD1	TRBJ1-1	TGTGCCAGCAGCTTTCTCGGGACAGTGAACACTGAAGCTTTCTTT	CASSFLGTVNTEAFF
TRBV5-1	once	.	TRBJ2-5	TGCGCCAGCAGCTCCCCCGGGACTTTCCCGGGTAATGAGCAGTACTTC	CASSSPGTFPGNEQYF
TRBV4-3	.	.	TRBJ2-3	TGCGCCAGCAGCCAAGTAAGCACCGGGGATACGCAGTATTTT	CASSQVSTGDTQYF
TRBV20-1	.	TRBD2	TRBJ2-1	TGCAGTGCCCAGACTAGCGGGCGAGGGCTTTACAATGAGCAGTTCTTC	CSAQTSGRGLYNEQFF